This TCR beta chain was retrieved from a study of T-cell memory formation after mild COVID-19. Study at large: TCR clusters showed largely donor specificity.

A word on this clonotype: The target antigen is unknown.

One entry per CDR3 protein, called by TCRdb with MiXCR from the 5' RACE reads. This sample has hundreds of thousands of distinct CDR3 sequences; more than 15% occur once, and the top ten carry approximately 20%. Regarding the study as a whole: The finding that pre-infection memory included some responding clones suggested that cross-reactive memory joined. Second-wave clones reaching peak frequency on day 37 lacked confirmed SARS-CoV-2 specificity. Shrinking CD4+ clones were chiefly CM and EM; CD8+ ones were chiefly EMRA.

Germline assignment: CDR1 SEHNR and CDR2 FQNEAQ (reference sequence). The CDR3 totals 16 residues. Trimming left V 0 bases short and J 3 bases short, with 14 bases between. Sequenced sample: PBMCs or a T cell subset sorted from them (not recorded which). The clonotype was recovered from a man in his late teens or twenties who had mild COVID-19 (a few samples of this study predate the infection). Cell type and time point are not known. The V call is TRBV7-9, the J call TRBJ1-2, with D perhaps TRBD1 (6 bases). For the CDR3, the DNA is TGTGCCAGCAGCTTAGCCCGGACAGCCTTCCACTATGGCTACACCTTC. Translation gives CASSLARTAFHYGYTF.